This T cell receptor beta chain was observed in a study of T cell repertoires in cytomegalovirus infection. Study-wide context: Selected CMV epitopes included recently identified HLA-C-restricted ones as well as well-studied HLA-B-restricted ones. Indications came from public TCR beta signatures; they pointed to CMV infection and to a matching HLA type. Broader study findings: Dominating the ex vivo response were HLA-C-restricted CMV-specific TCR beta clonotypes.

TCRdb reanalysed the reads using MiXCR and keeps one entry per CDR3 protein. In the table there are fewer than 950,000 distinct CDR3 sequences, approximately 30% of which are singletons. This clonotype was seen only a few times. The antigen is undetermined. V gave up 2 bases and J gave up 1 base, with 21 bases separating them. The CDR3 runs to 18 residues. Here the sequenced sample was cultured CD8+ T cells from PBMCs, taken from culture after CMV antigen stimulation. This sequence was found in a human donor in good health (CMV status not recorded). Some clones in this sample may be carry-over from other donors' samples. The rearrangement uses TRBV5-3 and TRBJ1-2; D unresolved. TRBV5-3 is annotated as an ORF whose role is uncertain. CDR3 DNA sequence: TGTGCCAGAAGCTTTTTTGGCATCGGGCAGGAGAGTAACTATGGCTACACCTTC. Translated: CARSFFGIGQESNYGYTF.